This T cell receptor (beta chain) comes out of a study of beta chain features in type 1 diabetes. Overall study: Patients were similar to healthy donors in age and gender (as well as in cell yields).

Study-level findings and limits: Naive, central memory and regulatory TCRB repertoires appeared more similar among patients than healthy donors. The study found moderately but significantly shorter TCRB CDR3s in all four CD4+ subsets of Type 1 diabetes patients.

The CDR3 has 14 residues. Looked up from germline, CDR1 is SGHNT and CDR2 is YYREEE (reference sequence). V dropped 3 bases and J dropped 3 bases, with 13 bases sitting between them. As for this clone: Its antigen is not known. This specimen includes other DNA sequences encoding the same CDR3.

The isolated RNA, all of it, was reverse transcribed, so expressed TCRB transcripts were what got sequenced. Clones were sequenced by immunoSEQ multiplex PCR, and TCRdb holds only the in-frame ones, with some missing. Here the sample spans around 250,000 clones, approximately 15% being singletons. Stem cell-like memory, regulatory, central memory and naive CD4+ cells were sorted via CD45RO/CCR7/CD25/CD127/CD95/CD27. The receptor was derived from a man younger than 40 with type 1 diabetes. The material sequenced was naive CD4+ T cells from blood. This chain connects TRBV5-4 to TRBJ2-7; D is perhaps TRBD1 (6 bases). The CDR3 here is CASSSPGQNYEQYF. CDR3 sequence (DNA): TGTGCCAGCAGCTCCCCGGGACAAAACTACGAGCAGTACTTC. The full variable domain, completed using reference TRBV5-4 and TRBJ2-7, is ETGVTQSPTHLIKTRGQQVTLRCSSQSGHNTVSWYQQALGQGPQFIFQYYREEENGRGNFPPRFSGLQFPNYSSELNVNALELDDSALYLCASSSPGQNYEQYFGPGTRLTVT.